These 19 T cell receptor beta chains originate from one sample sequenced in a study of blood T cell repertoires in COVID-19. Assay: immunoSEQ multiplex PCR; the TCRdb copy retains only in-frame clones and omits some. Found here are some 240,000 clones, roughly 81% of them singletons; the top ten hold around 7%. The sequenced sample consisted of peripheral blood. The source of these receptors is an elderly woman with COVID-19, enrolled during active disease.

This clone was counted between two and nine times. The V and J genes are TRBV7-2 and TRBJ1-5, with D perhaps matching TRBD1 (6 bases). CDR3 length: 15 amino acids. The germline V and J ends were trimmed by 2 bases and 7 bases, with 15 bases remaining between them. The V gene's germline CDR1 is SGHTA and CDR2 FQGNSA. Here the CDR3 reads CASSLRLGALQPQHF. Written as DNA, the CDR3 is TGTGCCAGCAGCTTAAGGCTGGGGGCCCTACAGCCCCAGCATTTT.

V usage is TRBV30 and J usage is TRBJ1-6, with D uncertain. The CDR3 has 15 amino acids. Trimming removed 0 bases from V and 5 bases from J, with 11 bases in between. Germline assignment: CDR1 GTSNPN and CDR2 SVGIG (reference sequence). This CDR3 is CAWSVLTMDNSPLHF. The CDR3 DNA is TGTGCCTGGAGTGTATTGACAATGGATAATTCACCCCTCCACTTT. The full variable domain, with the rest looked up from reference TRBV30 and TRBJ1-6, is SQTIHQWPATLVQPVGSPLSLECTVEGTSNPNLYWYRQAAGRGLQLLFYSVGIGQISSEVPQNLSASRPQDRQFILSSKKLLLSDSGFYLCAWSVLTMDNSPLHFGNGTRLTVT.

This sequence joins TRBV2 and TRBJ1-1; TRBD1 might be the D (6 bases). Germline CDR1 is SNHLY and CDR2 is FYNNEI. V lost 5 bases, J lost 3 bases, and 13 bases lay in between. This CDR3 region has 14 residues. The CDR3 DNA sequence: TGTGCCAGCAGTTTACAGGGCAGGGACACTGAAGCTTTCTTT. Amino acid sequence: CASSLQGRDTEAFF.

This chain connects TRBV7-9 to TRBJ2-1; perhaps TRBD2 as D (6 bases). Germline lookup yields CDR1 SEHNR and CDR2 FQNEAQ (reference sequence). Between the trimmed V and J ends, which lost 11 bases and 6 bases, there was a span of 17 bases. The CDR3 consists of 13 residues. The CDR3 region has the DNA TGTGCCGCCGGGGGAGTAGGGGTCAATGAGCAGTTCTTC. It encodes CAAGGVGVNEQFF.

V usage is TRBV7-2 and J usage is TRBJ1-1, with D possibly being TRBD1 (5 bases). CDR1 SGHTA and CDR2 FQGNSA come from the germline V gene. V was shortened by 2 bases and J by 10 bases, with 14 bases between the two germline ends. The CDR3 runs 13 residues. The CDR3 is CASSLTRTIPAFF. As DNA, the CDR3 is TGTGCCAGCAGCTTAACCCGGACAATACCAGCTTTCTTT.

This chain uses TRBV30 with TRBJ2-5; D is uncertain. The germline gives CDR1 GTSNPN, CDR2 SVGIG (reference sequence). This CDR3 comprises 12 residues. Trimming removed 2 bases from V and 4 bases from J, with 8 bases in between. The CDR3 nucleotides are TGTGCCTGGAGTTTGGTGAGAGAGACCCAGTACTTC. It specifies CAWSLVRETQYF. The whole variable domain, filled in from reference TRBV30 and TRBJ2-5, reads SQTIHQWPATLVQPVGSPLSLECTVEGTSNPNLYWYRQAAGRGLQLLFYSVGIGQISSEVPQNLSASRPQDRQFILSSKKLLLSDSGFYLCAWSLVRETQYFGPGTRLLVL.

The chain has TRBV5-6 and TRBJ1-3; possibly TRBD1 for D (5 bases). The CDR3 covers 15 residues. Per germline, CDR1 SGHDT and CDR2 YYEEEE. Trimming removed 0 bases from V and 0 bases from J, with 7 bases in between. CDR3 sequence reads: CASSLDRISGNTIYF. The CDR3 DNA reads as TGTGCCAGCAGCTTGGACAGGATCTCTGGAAACACCATATATTTT. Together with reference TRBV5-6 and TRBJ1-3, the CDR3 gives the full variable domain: DAGVTQSPTHLIKTRGQQVTLRCSPKSGHDTVSWYQQALGQGPQFIFQYYEEEERQRGNFPDRFSGHQFPNYSSELNVNALLLGDSALYLCASSLDRISGNTIYFGEGSWLTVV.

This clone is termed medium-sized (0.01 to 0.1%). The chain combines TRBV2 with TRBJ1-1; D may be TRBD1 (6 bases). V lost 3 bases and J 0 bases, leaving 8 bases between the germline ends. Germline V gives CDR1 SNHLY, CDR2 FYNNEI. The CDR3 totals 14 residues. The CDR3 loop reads CASSEGHLNTEAFF. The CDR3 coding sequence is TGTGCCAGCAGTGAGGGACACCTGAACACTGAAGCTTTCTTT. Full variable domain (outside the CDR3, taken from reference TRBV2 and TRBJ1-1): EPEVTQTPSHQVTQMGQEVILRCVPISNHLYFYWYRQILGQKVEFLVSFYNNEISEKSEIFDDQFSVERPDGSNFTLKIRSTKLEDSAMYFCASSEGHLNTEAFFGQGTRLTVV.

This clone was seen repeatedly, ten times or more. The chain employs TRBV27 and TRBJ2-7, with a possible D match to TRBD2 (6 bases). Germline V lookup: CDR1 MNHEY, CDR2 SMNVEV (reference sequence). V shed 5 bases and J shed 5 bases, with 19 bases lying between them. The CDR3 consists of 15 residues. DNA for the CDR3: TGTGCCAGCAGTCGCACAGCCAGGGACTCTAACGAGCAGTACTTC. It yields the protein CASSRTARDSNEQYF.

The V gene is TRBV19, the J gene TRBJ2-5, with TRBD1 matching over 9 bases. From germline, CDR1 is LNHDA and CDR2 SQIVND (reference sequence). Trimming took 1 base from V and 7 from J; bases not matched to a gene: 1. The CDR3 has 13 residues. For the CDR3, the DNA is TGTGCCAGTAGTATAGGACAGGGGGGGACCCAGTACTTC. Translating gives CASSIGQGGTQYF.

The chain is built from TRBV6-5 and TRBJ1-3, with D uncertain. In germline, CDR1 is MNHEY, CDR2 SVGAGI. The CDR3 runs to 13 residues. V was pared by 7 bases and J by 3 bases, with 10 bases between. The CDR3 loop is CASTGGVGNTIYF. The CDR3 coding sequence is TGTGCCAGCACAGGCGGGGTTGGAAACACCATATATTTT.

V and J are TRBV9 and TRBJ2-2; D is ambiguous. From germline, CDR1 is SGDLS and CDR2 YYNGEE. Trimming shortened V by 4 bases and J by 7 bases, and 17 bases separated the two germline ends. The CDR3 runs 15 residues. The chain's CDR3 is CASSPQLSGYGELFF. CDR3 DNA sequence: TGTGCCAGCAGCCCCCAACTCTCAGGATACGGGGAGCTGTTTTTT. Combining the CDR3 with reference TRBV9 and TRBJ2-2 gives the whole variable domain DSGVTQTPKHLITATGQRVTLRCSPRSGDLSVYWYQQSLDQGLQFLIQYYNGEERAKGNILERFSAQQFPDLHSELNLSSLELGDSALYFCASSPQLSGYGELFFGEGSRLTVL.

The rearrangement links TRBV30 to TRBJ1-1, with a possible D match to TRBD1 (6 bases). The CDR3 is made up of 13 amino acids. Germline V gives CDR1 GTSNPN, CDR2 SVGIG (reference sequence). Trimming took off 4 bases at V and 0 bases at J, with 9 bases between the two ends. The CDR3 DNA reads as TGTGCCTGGAATACAGGGTTGAACACTGAAGCTTTCTTT. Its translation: CAWNTGLNTEAFF.

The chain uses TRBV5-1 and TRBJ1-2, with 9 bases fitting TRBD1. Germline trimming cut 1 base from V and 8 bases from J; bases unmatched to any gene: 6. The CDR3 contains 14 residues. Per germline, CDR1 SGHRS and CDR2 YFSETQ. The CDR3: CASSLQQGAEGYTF. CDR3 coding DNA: TGCGCCAGCAGCTTGCAACAGGGGGCAGAAGGCTACACCTTC. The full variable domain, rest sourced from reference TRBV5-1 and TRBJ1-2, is KAGVTQTPRYLIKTRGQQVTLSCSPISGHRSVSWYQQTPGQGLQFLFEYFSETQRNKGNFPGRFSGRQFSNSRSEMNVSTLELGDSALYLCASSLQQGAEGYTFGSGTRLTVV.

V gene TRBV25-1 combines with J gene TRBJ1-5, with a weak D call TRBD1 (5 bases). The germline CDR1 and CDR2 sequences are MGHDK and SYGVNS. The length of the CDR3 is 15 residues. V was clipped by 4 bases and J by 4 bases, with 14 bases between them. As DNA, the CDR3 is TGTGCCAGCAGTGCCCAGGGCTCTAGAAATCAGCCCCAGCATTTT. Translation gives CASSAQGSRNQPQHF.

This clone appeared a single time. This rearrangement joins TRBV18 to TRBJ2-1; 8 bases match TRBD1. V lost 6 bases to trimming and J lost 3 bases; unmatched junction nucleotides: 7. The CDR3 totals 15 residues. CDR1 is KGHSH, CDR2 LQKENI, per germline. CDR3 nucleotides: TGTGCCAGCTCCCCAGGAGACAGGGGCTACAATGAGCAGTTCTTC. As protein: CASSPGDRGYNEQFF.

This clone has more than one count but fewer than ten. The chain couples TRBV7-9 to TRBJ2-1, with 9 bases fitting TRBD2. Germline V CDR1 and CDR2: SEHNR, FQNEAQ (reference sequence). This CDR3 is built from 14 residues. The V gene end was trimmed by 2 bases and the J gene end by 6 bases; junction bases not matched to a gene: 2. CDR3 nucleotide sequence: TGTGCCAGCAGCTTAAGCGGGGGGTCCAATGAGCAGTTCTTC. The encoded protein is CASSLSGGSNEQFF.

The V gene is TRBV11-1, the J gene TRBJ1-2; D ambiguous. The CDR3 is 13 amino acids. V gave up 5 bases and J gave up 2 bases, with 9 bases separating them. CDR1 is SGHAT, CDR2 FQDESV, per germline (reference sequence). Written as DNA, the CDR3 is TGTGCCAGCAGCCCGAGTCTCAACTATGGCTACACCTTC. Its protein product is CASSPSLNYGYTF.

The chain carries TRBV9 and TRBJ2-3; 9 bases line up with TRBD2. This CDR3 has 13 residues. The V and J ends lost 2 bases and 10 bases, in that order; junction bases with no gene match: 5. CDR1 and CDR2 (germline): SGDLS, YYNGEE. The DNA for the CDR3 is TGTGCCAGCAGCGTGACGACTAGCGGAGCGCAGTATTTT. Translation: CASSVTTSGAQYF.